This TCR beta chain came from a study of Tregs in tolerant kidney transplant recipients. Libraries were prepared by immunoSEQ multiplex PCR; TCRdb keeps only in-frame clonotypes and omits some of them. This table holds over 25,000 clones. V was cut by 10 bases and J by 2 bases, with 14 bases left in between. CDR1 SNHLY and CDR2 FYNNEI come from the germline V gene. This CDR3 is built from 13 residues. With respect to this clone: The sequenced fragment ends 3 residues before the CDR3 boundary, so the rest is inferred from the germline J gene.

V and J are TRBV2 and TRBJ1-1, with a tentative D call TRBD1 (6 bases). This TCR was recovered from a human donor who received a combined kidney and bone marrow transplant. This material consisted of CD8+ T cells from blood, taken before the transplant. The CDR3 bases that were read are TGTGCCATCTCCCAGGGGCTAAACACTGAA. Its translation is CAISQGLNTE. The complete CDR3 protein is CAISQGLNTEAFF.